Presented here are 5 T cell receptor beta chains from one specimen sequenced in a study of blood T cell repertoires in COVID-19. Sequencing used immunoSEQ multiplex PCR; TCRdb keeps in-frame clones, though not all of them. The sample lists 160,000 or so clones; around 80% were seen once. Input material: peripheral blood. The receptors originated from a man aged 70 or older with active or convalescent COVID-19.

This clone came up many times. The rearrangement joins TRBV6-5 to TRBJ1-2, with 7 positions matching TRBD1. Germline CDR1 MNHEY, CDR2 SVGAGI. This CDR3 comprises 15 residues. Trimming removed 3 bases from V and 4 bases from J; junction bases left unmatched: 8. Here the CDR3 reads CASSYHGQAFYGYTF. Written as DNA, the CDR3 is TGTGCCAGCAGTTATCACGGACAGGCCTTCTATGGCTACACCTTC.

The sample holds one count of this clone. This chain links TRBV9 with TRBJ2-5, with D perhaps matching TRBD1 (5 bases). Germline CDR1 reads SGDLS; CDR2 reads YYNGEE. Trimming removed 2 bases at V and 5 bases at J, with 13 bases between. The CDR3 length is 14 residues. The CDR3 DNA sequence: TGTGCCAGCAGCGTGGGGCTAGTGAGGGAGACCCAGTACTTC. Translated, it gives CASSVGLVRETQYF.

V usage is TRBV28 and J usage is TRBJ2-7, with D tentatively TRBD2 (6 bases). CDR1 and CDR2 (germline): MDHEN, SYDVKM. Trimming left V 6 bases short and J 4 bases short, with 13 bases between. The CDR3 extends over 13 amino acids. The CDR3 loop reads CASSSASAYEQYF. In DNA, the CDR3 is TGTGCCAGCAGCTCGGCTAGCGCTTACGAGCAGTACTTC.

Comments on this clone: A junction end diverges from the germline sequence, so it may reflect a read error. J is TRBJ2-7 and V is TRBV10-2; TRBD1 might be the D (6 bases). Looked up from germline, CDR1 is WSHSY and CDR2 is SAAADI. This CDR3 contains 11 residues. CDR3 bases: TGCGCCGTTACAGGGTCCTCCGAGCAGTACTTC. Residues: CAVTGSSEQYF.

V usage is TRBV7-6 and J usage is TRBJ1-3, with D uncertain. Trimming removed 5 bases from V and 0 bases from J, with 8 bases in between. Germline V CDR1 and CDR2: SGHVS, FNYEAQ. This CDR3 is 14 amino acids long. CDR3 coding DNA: TGTGCCAGCAGCCGAGAGAGCTCTGGAAACACCATATATTTT. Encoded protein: CASSRESSGNTIYF.